This T cell receptor beta chain was found in a study of blood T cell repertoires in COVID-19. Overall study: Samples of COVID-19 (acute and convalescent) were obtained from the United States, Italy and Spain.

The data were produced by immunoSEQ multiplex PCR, yet TCRdb's version contains in-frame clones alone and is incomplete. The table has fewer than 250,000 clones, roughly 84% seen once. The CDR3 contains 12 residues. V dropped 2 bases and J dropped 8 bases, with 12 bases sitting between them. Germline V gene data show CDR1 as GTSNPN and CDR2 as SVGIG (reference sequence). Adults between roughly 18 and 100 years of age took part from 20 to 25 US areas. A COVID-19 case was met by exposed participants within 2 weeks before study entry. The TCR originated in a woman younger than 45 who had been exposed to COVID-19. The rearrangement uses TRBV30 and TRBJ1-2; D is undetermined. Material for sequencing was PBMCs or T cells enriched from blood (not recorded which). CDR3 in amino acids: CAWSPSEAGYTF. The CDR3 bases are TGTGCCTGGAGTCCATCGGAGGCCGGCTACACCTTC.